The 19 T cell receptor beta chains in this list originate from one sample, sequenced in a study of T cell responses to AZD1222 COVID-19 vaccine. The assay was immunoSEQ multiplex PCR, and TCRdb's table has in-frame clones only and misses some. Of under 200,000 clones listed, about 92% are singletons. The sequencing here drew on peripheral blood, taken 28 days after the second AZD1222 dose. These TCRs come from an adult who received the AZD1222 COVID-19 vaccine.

CDR3 in DNA: TGTGCCAGCAGACCGGACTGGGCAGATACGCAGTATTTT. Its protein product is CASRPDWADTQYF. The chain uses TRBV7-2 and TRBJ2-3, with a possible D match to TRBD2 (5 bases). The CDR3 is made up of 13 amino acids. Trimming stripped 6 bases from V and 4 bases from J, with 11 bases between. The germline V gene has CDR1 SGHTA and CDR2 FQGNSA.

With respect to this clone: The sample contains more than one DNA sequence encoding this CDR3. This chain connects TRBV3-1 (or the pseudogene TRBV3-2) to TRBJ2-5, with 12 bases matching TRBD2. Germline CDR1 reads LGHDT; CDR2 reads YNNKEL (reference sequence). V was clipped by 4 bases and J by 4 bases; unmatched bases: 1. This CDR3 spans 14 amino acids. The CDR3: CASSRLAGVETQYF. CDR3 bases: TGTGCCAGCAGCCGACTAGCGGGGGTAGAGACCCAGTACTTC.

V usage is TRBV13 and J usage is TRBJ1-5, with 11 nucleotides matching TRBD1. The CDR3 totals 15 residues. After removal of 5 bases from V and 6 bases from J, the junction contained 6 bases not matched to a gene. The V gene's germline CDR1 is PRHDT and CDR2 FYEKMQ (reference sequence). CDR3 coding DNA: TGTGCCAGCAGCGTACGGACAGGGGGCTGTCAGCCCCAGCATTTT. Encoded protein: CASSVRTGGCQPQHF.

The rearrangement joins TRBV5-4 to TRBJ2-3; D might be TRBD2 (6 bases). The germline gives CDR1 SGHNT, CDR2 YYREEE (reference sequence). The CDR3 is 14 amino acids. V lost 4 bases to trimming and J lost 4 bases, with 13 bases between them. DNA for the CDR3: TGTGCCAGCAGCGTCCTACTAGCTCCAGATACGCAGTATTTT. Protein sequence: CASSVLLAPDTQYF.

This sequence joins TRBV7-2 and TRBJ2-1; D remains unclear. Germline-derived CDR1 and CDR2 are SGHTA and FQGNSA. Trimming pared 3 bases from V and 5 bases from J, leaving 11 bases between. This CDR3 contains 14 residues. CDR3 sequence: CASSFPNPNNEQFF. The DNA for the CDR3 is TGTGCCAGCAGCTTCCCAAACCCTAACAATGAGCAGTTCTTC.

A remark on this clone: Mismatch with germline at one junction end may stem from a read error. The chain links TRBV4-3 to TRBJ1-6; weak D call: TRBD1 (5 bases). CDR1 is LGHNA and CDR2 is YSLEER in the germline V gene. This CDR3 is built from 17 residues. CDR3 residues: CASSRIGDAAYDSPLHF. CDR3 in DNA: TGCGCCAGCAGCCGCATAGGGGATGCGGCCTATGATTCACCCCTCCACTTT.

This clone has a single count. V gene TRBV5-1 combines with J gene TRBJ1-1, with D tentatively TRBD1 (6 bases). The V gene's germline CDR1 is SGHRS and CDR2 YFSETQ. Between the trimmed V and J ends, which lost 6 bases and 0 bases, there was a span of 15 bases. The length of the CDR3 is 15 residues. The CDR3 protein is CASKPDRALNTEAFF. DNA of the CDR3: TGCGCCAGCAAGCCGGACAGAGCCCTGAACACTGAAGCTTTCTTT. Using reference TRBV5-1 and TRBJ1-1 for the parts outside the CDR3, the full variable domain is KAGVTQTPRYLIKTRGQQVTLSCSPISGHRSVSWYQQTPGQGLQFLFEYFSETQRNKGNFPGRFSGRQFSNSRSEMNVSTLELGDSALYLCASKPDRALNTEAFFGQGTRLTVV.

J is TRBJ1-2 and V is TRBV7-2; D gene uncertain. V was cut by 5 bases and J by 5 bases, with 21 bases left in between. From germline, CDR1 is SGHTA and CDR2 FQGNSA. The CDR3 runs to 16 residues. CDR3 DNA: TGTGCCAGCAGCCTTGAGGGCAGTATGTGGATGTATGGCTACACCTTC. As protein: CASSLEGSMWMYGYTF.

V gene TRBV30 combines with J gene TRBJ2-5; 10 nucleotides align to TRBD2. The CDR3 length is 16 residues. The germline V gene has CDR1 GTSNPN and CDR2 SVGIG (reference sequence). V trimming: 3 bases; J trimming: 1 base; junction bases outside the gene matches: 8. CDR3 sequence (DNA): TGTGCCTGGAGCCTAGTTAGCGGGGGGCTCCAAGAGACCCAGTACTTC. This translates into CAWSLVSGGLQETQYF.

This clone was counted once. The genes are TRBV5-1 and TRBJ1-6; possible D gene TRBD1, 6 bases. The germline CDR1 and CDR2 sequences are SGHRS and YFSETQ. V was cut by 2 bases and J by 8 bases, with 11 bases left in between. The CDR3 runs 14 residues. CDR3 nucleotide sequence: TGCGCCAGCAGCTTTTTGTCAGGGGATTCACCCCTCCACTTT. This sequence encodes CASSFLSGDSPLHF.

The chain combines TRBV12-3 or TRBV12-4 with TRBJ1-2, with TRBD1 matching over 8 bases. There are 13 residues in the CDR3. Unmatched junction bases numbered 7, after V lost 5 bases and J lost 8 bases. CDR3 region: CASSPDRVSGYTF. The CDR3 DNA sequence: TGTGCCAGCAGTCCGGACAGGGTTTCGGGCTACACCTTC.

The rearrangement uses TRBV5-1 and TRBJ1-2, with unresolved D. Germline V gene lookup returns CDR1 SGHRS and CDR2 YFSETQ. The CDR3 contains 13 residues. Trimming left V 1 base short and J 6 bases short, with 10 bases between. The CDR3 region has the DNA TGCGCCAGCAGCTTGTCCAGCAAAGATGGCTACACCTTC. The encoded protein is CASSLSSKDGYTF.

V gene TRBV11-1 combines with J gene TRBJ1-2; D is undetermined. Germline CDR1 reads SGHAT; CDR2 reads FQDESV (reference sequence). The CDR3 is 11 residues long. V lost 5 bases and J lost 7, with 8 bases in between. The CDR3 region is CASSQTGGYTF. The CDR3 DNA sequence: TGTGCCAGCAGCCAGACGGGTGGCTACACCTTC.

In DNA form, the CDR3 reads TGTGCCAGCAGGGCGGGGGCGGACACAGATACGCAGTATTTT. Translating it yields CASRAGADTDTQYF. The V call is TRBV6-5, the J call TRBJ2-3; TRBD2 might be the D (7 bases). V was shortened by 6 bases and J by 2 bases, with 12 bases between the two germline ends. There are 14 residues in the CDR3. Per germline, CDR1 MNHEY and CDR2 SVGAGI.

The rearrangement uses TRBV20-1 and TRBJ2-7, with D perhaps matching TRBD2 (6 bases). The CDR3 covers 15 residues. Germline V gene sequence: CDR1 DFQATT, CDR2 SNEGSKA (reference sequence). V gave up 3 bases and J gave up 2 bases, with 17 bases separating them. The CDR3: CSASENRDFAYEQYF. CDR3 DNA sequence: TGCAGTGCTAGTGAAAACCGGGACTTCGCCTACGAGCAGTACTTC.

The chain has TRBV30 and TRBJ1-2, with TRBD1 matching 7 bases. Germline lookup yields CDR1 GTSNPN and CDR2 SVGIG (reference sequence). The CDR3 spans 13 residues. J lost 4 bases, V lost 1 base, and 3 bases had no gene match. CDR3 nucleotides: TGTGCCTGGAGTGCCGGGACAGCCTATGGCTACACCTTC. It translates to CAWSAGTAYGYTF.

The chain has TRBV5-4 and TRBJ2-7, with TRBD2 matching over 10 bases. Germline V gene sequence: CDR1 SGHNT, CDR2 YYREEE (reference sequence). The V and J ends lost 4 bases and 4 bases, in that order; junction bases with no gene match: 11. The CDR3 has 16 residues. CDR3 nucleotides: TGTGCCAGCAGCCCAGCGGGGGGGCCTCTTCAGTACGAGCAGTACTTC. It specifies CASSPAGGPLQYEQYF. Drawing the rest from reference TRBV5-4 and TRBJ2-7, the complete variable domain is ETGVTQSPTHLIKTRGQQVTLRCSSQSGHNTVSWYQQALGQGPQFIFQYYREEENGRGNFPPRFSGLQFPNYSSELNVNALELDDSALYLCASSPAGGPLQYEQYFGPGTRLTVT.

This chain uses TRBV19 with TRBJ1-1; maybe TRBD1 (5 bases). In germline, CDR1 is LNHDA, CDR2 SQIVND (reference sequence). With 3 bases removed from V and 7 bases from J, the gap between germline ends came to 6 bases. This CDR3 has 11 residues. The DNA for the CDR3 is TGTGCCAGTAGTATTAGGGGTGAAGCTTTCTTT. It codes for CASSIRGEAFF.

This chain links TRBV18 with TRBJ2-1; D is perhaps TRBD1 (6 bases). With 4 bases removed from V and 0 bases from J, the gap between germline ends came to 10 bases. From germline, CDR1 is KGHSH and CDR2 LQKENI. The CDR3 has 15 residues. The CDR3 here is CASSRDRTSYNEQFF. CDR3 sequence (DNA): TGTGCCAGCTCACGCGACAGGACCTCCTACAATGAGCAGTTCTTC.